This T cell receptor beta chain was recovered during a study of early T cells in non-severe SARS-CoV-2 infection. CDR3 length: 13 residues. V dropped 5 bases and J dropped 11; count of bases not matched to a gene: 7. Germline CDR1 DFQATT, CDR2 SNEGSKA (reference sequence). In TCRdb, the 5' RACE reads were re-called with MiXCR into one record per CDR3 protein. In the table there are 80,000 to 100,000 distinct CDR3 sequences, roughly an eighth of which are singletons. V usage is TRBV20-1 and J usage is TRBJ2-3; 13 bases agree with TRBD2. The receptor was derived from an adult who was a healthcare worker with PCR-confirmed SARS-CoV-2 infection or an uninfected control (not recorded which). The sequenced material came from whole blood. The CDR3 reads CSASLAGGHRQYF. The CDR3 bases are TGCAGTGCTTCACTAGCGGGAGGGCATAGGCAGTATTTT.